These 8 T cell receptor beta chains originate from one sample sequenced in a study of control samples from healthy donors and cancer patients. The assay was immunoSEQ multiplex PCR, and TCRdb's table has in-frame clones only and misses some. The sample carries under 65,000 clones, around 87% recorded once. The sequenced sample consisted of PBMCs. The receptors originated from a woman aged 55-75 years with lung cancer.

J is TRBJ1-2 and V is TRBV13, with TRBD1 as a possible D gene (5 bases). V lost 4 bases to trimming and J lost 6 bases, with 18 bases between them. The CDR3 totals 15 residues. Germline V gene lookup returns CDR1 PRHDT and CDR2 FYEKMQ (reference sequence). The CDR3 sequence is CASSSNPEGSDGYTF. The CDR3, as DNA: TGTGCCAGCAGCTCCAACCCGGAGGGGTCAGATGGCTACACCTTC.

The chain carries TRBV7-9 and TRBJ1-3; D possibly corresponds to TRBD1 (5 bases). Trimming cost V 5 bases and J 2 bases, with 19 bases left between them. The germline V gene encodes CDR1 SEHNR and CDR2 FQNEAQ (reference sequence). The CDR3 length is 17 residues. The CDR3 loop reads CASSPSGLLRAGNTIYF. For the CDR3, the DNA is TGTGCCAGCAGCCCATCGGGACTTCTTCGGGCTGGAAACACCATATATTTT.

This chain connects TRBV5-1 to TRBJ2-7, with 11 bases matching TRBD1. After removal of 2 bases from V and 4 bases from J, the junction contained 2 bases not matched to a gene. The germline gives CDR1 SGHRS, CDR2 YFSETQ. The CDR3 is 14 residues long. The CDR3 protein is CASSFGTGGYEQYF. In DNA, the CDR3 is TGCGCCAGCAGCTTCGGGACAGGGGGGTACGAGCAGTACTTC.

The chain recombines TRBV30 with TRBJ2-1; D not resolved. The CDR3 is 17 amino acids. The V end was cut by 1 base, the J end by 3 bases, with 19 bases between. The germline gives CDR1 GTSNPN, CDR2 SVGIG (reference sequence). Here the CDR3 DNA reads TGTGCCTGGAGTGGTTCAAGGATCGGACGTCGCTACAATGAGCAGTTCTTC. This gives the protein CAWSGSRIGRRYNEQFF.

Comment on this clone: The sample carries other DNA sequences with the same CDR3. The chain links TRBV5-1 to TRBJ1-5, with 7 bases matching TRBD1. Looked up from germline, CDR1 is SGHRS and CDR2 is YFSETQ. With V trimmed by 0 bases and J by 6 bases, 6 bases remained unmatched. The CDR3 covers 15 residues. CDR3 sequence reads: CASSLAGQGGQPQHF. Written as DNA, the CDR3 is TGCGCCAGCAGCTTGGCCGGGCAGGGGGGTCAGCCCCAGCATTTT.

The rearrangement uses TRBV28 and TRBJ1-4, with unresolved D. V was clipped by 3 bases and J by 4 bases, with 9 bases between them. Germline assignment: CDR1 MDHEN and CDR2 SYDVKM. The CDR3 is 14 residues long. The CDR3 DNA follows: TGTGCCAGCAGTTTTTTCCGGGGTAATGAAAAACTGTTTTTT. Residues: CASSFFRGNEKLFF.

The chain has TRBV20-1 and TRBJ1-2; a possible D gene is TRBD1 (5 bases). From germline, CDR1 is DFQATT and CDR2 SNEGSKA (reference sequence). Trimming stripped 3 bases from V and 3 bases from J, with 11 bases between. This CDR3 has 13 residues. For the CDR3, the DNA is TGCAGTGCTAGTCTCAGAGGGGACTATGGCTACACCTTC. Its translation is CSASLRGDYGYTF.

The rearrangement links TRBV3-1 (or the pseudogene TRBV3-2) to TRBJ2-5; weak D call: TRBD2 (6 bases). CDR3 length: 13 amino acids. With 10 bases removed from V and 7 bases from J, the gap between germline ends came to 19 bases. Germline values: CDR1 LGHDT, CDR2 YNNKEL (reference sequence). DNA of the CDR3: TGTGCCACCGTATTAGCGGATCGAGGGACCCAGTACTTC. Translated: CATVLADRGTQYF.